This TCR beta chain was found in a study of CD8 T cells in ankylosing spondylitis. The CDR3 totals 14 residues. V dropped 5 bases and J dropped 3 bases, with 11 bases sitting between them. Germline CDR1 MNHNS, CDR2 SASEGT. TCRdb re-analysed the 5' RACE reads in MiXCR, keeping a single row per CDR3 protein. The data show 200,000 or so distinct CDR3 sequences, roughly 24% seen once. The receptor was derived from a male donor with ankylosing spondylitis or in good health (not recorded which). The genes are TRBV6-1 and TRBJ1-3; D is perhaps TRBD1 (6 bases). Sequencing used blood, either unsorted or a sorted T cell fraction (not recorded which). The chain's CDR3 is CASSRGAVGNTIYF. CDR3 DNA sequence: TGTGCCAGCAGTCGGGGGGCAGTTGGAAACACCATATATTTT.